These 19 T cell receptor beta chains were all obtained from the same sample, sequenced in a study of cytomegalovirus exposure and HLA in healthy donors. The protocol was immunoSEQ multiplex PCR, while the TCRdb copy is restricted to in-frame clones and leaves out a portion. This sample has roughly 80,000 clones, with 85% to 95% found just once. The sequencing sample was made of PBMCs. Source of these receptors: a young man in good health and CMV-seronegative.

The chain carries TRBV2 and TRBJ2-6; TRBD2 is a possible D gene (6 bases). Germline V gene sequence: CDR1 SNHLY, CDR2 FYNNEI. Trimming removed 3 bases at V and 0 bases at J, with 21 bases between. This CDR3 has 20 residues. CDR3 sequence (DNA): TGTGCCAGCAGTGAGGATCCGGGGGACCTTTCTTTCTCTGGGGCCAACGTCCTGACTTTC. Its protein product is CASSEDPGDLSFSGANVLTF.

V is TRBV27 and J is TRBJ1-1; TRBD1 matches at 9 bases. The CDR3 runs 15 residues. With V trimmed by 7 bases and J by 1 base, 7 bases remained unmatched. Per the germline V gene, CDR1 is MNHEY and CDR2 is SMNVEV (reference sequence). This CDR3 is CASKLGGQGNTEAFF. CDR3 in DNA: TGTGCCAGCAAGTTGGGGGGACAGGGGAACACTGAAGCTTTCTTT.

The rearrangement uses TRBV30 and TRBJ2-1, with TRBD2 matching 7 bases. The CDR3 has 16 residues. Looked up from germline, CDR1 is GTSNPN and CDR2 is SVGIG (reference sequence). V trimming: 5 bases; J trimming: 6 bases; junction bases outside the gene matches: 16. DNA for the CDR3: TGTGCCTGGGTCTTCGGGAGAGGGGAGGGGAGCAATGAGCAGTTCTTC. Its translation is CAWVFGRGEGSNEQFF.

The chain uses TRBV19 and TRBJ1-4; 7 bases fit TRBD1. V shed 5 bases, J shed 8 bases, and the junction held 11 bases outside the gene matches. CDR3 length: 15 residues. Germline CDR1 LNHDA, CDR2 SQIVND (reference sequence). As DNA, the CDR3 is TGTGCCAGTAGTGTAGCAGGGGGAAGTAAAGAAAAACTGTTTTTT. Translating it yields CASSVAGGSKEKLFF.

The chain has TRBV4-2 and TRBJ2-3, with TRBD2 matching 11 bases. CDR3 length: 15 amino acids. Unmatched junction bases numbered 4, after V lost 4 bases and J lost 4 bases. Germline CDR1 LGHNA, CDR2 YNFKEQ. The CDR3 reads CASSRGTSGADTQYF. Here the CDR3 DNA reads TGTGCCAGCAGCCGCGGGACTAGCGGAGCAGATACGCAGTATTTT.

The V call is TRBV7-9, the J call TRBJ1-3, with a possible D match to TRBD1 (5 bases). Germline loops: CDR1 SEHNR, CDR2 FQNEAQ (reference sequence). The V end lost 10 bases, the J end lost 0 bases, and 16 bases lay between the germline ends. The CDR3 extends over 15 amino acids. The CDR3 spells CATPWPDSSGNTIYF. The CDR3 nucleotides read TGTGCCACCCCCTGGCCAGACAGCTCTGGAAACACCATATATTTT.

This chain links TRBV4-2 with TRBJ2-7; D is unclear. The V end was cut by 0 bases, the J end by 4 bases, with 7 bases between. The CDR3 sequence is 13 residues long. Germline CDR1 is LGHNA and CDR2 is YNFKEQ. The CDR3 DNA sequence: TGTGCCAGCAGCCAAGATAGTACTTACGAGCAGTACTTC. Translated, it gives CASSQDSTYEQYF.

The rearrangement links TRBV5-1 to TRBJ2-2, with 8 bases identical to TRBD1. The J segment lost 4 bases and the V segment lost 2 bases, leaving 1 base of the junction unmatched. The CDR3 has 14 residues. CDR1 and CDR2 from the germline V gene are SGHRS and YFSETQ. The CDR3 region is CASSLTGGTGELFF. CDR3 DNA: TGCGCCAGCAGCTTAACAGGGGGCACCGGGGAGCTGTTTTTT. The full variable domain, rest sourced from reference TRBV5-1 and TRBJ2-2, is KAGVTQTPRYLIKTRGQQVTLSCSPISGHRSVSWYQQTPGQGLQFLFEYFSETQRNKGNFPGRFSGRQFSNSRSEMNVSTLELGDSALYLCASSLTGGTGELFFGEGSRLTVL.

V gene TRBV9 combines with J gene TRBJ2-1, with D tentatively TRBD2 (5 bases). This CDR3 comprises 16 residues. V was shortened by 4 bases and J by 0 bases, with 14 bases between the two germline ends. Germline V gene lookup returns CDR1 SGDLS and CDR2 YYNGEE. The CDR3 DNA is TGTGCCAGCAGCCTCGGGTCGGGGAGCTCCTACAATGAGCAGTTCTTC. This translates into CASSLGSGSSYNEQFF.

V and J are TRBV7-6 and TRBJ1-5; D possibly corresponds to TRBD1 (5 bases). Trimming stripped 4 bases from V and 5 bases from J, with 9 bases between. The CDR3 extends over 13 amino acids. CDR1 and CDR2 (germline): SGHVS, FNYEAQ. The chain's CDR3 is CASSSSRDQPQHF. The CDR3 coding sequence is TGTGCCAGCAGCTCTTCCAGGGATCAGCCCCAGCATTTT.

This chain links TRBV5-1 with TRBJ2-5, with D possibly being TRBD2 (5 bases). Germline CDR1 and CDR2: SGHRS and YFSETQ. The CDR3 is 15 residues long. The V end was cut by 2 bases, the J end by 4 bases, with 15 bases between. The CDR3 spells CASSFSRRSIETQYF. DNA for the CDR3: TGCGCCAGCAGCTTCAGCAGGAGGTCGATAGAGACCCAGTACTTC.

J is TRBJ1-2 and V is TRBV11-1; maybe TRBD1 (6 bases). V was shortened by 3 bases and J by 2 bases, with 10 bases between the two germline ends. The CDR3 is 14 amino acids. Germline V gene data show CDR1 as SGHAT and CDR2 as FQDESV (reference sequence). The CDR3 spells CASSFRGSNYGYTF. The CDR3 DNA sequence: TGTGCCAGCAGCTTCAGGGGATCGAACTATGGCTACACCTTC.

The chain has TRBV18 and TRBJ1-1, with D unresolved. CDR1 is KGHSH and CDR2 is LQKENI in the germline V gene. The CDR3 is 18 amino acids. V shed 3 bases and J shed 2 bases, with 22 bases lying between them. Here the CDR3 DNA reads TGTGCCAGCTCACCTGAGGGCGGGGTGATGGGGTACAACACTGAAGCTTTCTTT. This gives the protein CASSPEGGVMGYNTEAFF.

The chain recombines TRBV11-2 with TRBJ1-2; tentative D call: TRBD1 (6 bases). Trimming stripped 2 bases from V and 7 bases from J, with 17 bases between. The germline V gene encodes CDR1 SGHAT and CDR2 FQNNGV. This CDR3 is 15 amino acids long. The CDR3 here is CASSLSSGAQGGYTF. CDR3 nucleotide sequence: TGTGCCAGCAGCTTATCATCAGGGGCCCAGGGTGGCTACACCTTC.

This clone has just one count. This chain connects TRBV6-5 to TRBJ2-3; D unclear. The germline V and J ends were trimmed by 0 bases and 6 bases, with 10 bases remaining between them. This CDR3 spans 14 amino acids. Germline V CDR1 and CDR2: MNHEY, SVGAGI. This chain's CDR3 is CASSYSRPRDTQYF. DNA of the CDR3: TGTGCCAGCAGTTACTCGAGACCCAGGGATACGCAGTATTTT.

V gene TRBV6-4 combines with J gene TRBJ1-1; 11 nucleotides match TRBD1. After removal of 2 bases from V and 6 bases from J, the junction contained 2 bases not matched to a gene. The CDR3 is 14 amino acids. Germline CDR1 is MRHNA and CDR2 is SNTAGT. The CDR3 sequence is CASSDRTGGSEAFF. CDR3 bases: TGTGCCAGCAGTGACAGGACAGGGGGCTCTGAAGCTTTCTTT.

The V call is TRBV19, the J call TRBJ1-6; 9 bases match TRBD1. The CDR3 spans 14 residues. Germline V lookup: CDR1 LNHDA, CDR2 SQIVND (reference sequence). After removal of 6 bases from V and 5 bases from J, the junction contained 2 bases not matched to a gene. The CDR3 DNA follows: TGTGCCAGTAGGAGGACAGGGGATAATTCACCCCTCCACTTT. It yields the protein CASRRTGDNSPLHF.

CDR3 sequence reads: CASYNRGGTEAFF. The CDR3 nucleotides read TGTGCCAGCTACAACCGCGGGGGCACTGAAGCTTTCTTT. V gene TRBV2 combines with J gene TRBJ1-1; D is possibly TRBD1 (5 bases). The V and J ends lost 8 bases and 4 bases respectively, with 14 bases between them. From germline, CDR1 is SNHLY and CDR2 FYNNEI. This CDR3 comprises 13 residues.

The chain joins TRBV5-4 to TRBJ2-1; TRBD1 agrees at 7 bases. The CDR3 covers 16 residues. V lost 4 bases, J lost 7 bases, and 14 bases stayed unmatched. The germline V gene encodes CDR1 SGHNT and CDR2 YYREEE (reference sequence). Here the CDR3 reads CASSLPSKGQRNEQFF. For the CDR3, the DNA is TGTGCCAGCAGCCTCCCGAGTAAGGGACAGAGGAATGAGCAGTTCTTC.